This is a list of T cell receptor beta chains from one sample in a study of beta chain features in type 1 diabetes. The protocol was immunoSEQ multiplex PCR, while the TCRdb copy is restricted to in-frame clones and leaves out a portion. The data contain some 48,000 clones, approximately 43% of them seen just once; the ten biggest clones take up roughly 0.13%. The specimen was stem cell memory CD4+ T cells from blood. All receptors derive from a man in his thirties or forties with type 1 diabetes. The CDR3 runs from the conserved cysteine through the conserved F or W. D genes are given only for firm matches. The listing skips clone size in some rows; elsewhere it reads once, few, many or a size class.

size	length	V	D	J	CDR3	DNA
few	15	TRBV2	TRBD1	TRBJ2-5	CASSEGTGGSETQYF	TGTGCCAGCAGTGAAGGGACAGGGGGAAGCGAGACCCAGTACTTC
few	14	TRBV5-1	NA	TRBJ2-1	CASSLVQSYNEQFF	TGCGCCAGCAGCTTGGTTCAGTCCTACAATGAGCAGTTCTTC
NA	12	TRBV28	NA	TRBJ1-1	CASRLPNTEAFF	TGTGCCAGCAGACTACCGAACACTGAAGCTTTCTTT
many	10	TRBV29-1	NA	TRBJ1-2	CSVGAWGYTF	TGCAGCGTAGGAGCATGGGGCTACACCTTC
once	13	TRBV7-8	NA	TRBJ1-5	CASSSGSNQPQHF	TGTGCCAGCAGCTCGGGGAGCAATCAGCCCCAGCATTTT
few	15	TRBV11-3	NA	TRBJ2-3	CASSLDRGAGGTQYF	TGTGCCAGCAGCTTAGACAGGGGCGCCGGCGGTACGCAGTATTTT
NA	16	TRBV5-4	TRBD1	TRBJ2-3	CASRMGTGVFTDTQYF	TGTGCCAGCAGGATGGGGACAGGGGTTTTCACAGATACGCAGTATTTT
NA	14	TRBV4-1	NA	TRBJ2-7	CASSQDGVAHEQYF	TGCGCCAGCAGCCAAGACGGGGTCGCCCACGAGCAGTACTTC
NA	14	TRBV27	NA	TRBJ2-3	CASSGLTGTDTQYF	TGTGCCAGCAGTGGGCTTACTGGCACAGATACGCAGTATTTT
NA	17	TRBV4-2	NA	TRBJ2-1	CASSQVKGGSSYNEQFF	TGTGCCAGCAGCCAAGTCAAGGGGGGGAGCTCCTACAATGAGCAGTTCTTC
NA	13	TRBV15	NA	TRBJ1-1	CATSRAEGVEAFF	TGTGCCACCAGCAGAGCAGAAGGGGTTGAAGCTTTCTTT
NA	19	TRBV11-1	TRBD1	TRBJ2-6	CASSSVRPGTGTGANVLTF	TGTGCCAGCAGCTCCGTACGACCCGGGACAGGGACTGGGGCCAACGTCCTGACTTTC
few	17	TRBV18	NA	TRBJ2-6	CASSPQQASSGANVLTF	TGTGCCAGCTCTCCTCAACAGGCCAGCTCTGGGGCCAACGTCCTGACTTTC
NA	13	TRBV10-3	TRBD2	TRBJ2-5	CAIRAGGGETQYF	TGTGCCATCAGAGCGGGAGGGGGTGAGACCCAGTACTTC
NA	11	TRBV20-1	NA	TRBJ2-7	CSTSRETVKYF	TGCAGTACCAGTCGGGAAACAGTCAAGTACTTC
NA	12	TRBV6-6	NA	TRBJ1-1	CASRSLRTEAFF	TGTGCCAGCAGATCTCTCAGGACTGAAGCTTTCTTT
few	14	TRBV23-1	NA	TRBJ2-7	CASARRVSPYEQYF	TGCGCCAGCGCGAGGCGGGTGAGCCCCTACGAGCAGTACTTC
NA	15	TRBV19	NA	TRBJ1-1	CASSIAQAGVSEAFF	TGTGCCAGTAGTATAGCACAGGCAGGGGTCTCTGAAGCTTTCTTT
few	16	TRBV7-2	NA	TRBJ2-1	CASSGRTMGQWNEQFF	TGTGCCAGCAGCGGACGGACTATGGGGCAATGGAATGAGCAGTTCTTC
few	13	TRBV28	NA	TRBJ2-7	CASGVGLRYEQYF	TGTGCCAGCGGAGTTGGCCTGAGGTACGAGCAGTACTTC
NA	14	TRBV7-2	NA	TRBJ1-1	CASSSGPRGTEAFF	TGTGCCAGCAGCTCCGGACCCCGAGGGACTGAAGCTTTCTTT
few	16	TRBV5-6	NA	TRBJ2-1	CASSSPGLEISNEQFF	TGTGCCAGCAGCTCCCCGGGACTGGAGATCTCCAATGAGCAGTTCTTC
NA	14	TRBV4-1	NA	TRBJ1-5	CASSPSVAYMTQHF	TGCGCCAGCAGCCCGAGCGTCGCATATATGACCCAGCATTTT
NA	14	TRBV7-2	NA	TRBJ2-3	CASSLSRVSDTQYF	TGTGCCAGCAGCTTAAGCAGGGTATCAGATACGCAGTATTTT
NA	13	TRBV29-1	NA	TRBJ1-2	CSVEGLDIAGYTF	TGCAGCGTTGAAGGGCTGGACATCGCTGGCTACACCTTC
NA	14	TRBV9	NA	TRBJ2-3	CASSPIARGDTQYF	TGTGCCAGCAGCCCGATAGCGAGAGGAGATACGCAGTATTTT
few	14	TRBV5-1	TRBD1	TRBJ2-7	CASSIDRGIYEQYF	TGCGCCAGCAGCATCGACAGGGGGATCTACGAGCAGTACTTC
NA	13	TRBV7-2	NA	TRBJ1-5	CASSLGQNQPQHF	TGTGCCAGCAGCCTCGGACAGAATCAGCCCCAGCATTTT
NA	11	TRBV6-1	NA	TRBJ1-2	CASGHNYGYTF	TGTGCCAGCGGCCATAACTATGGCTACACCTTC
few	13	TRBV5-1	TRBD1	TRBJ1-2	CASSPGTAYGYTF	TGCGCCAGCAGCCCAGGGACAGCTTATGGCTACACCTTC
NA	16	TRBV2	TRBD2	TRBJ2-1	CASSLSGGETPNEQFF	TGTGCCAGCAGTCTTTCGGGGGGTGAAACGCCAAATGAGCAGTTCTTC
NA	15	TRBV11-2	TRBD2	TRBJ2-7	CASSGLAGNRHEQYF	TGTGCCAGCAGCGGACTAGCGGGCAACCGTCACGAGCAGTACTTC
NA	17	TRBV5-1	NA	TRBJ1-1	CASRRGPAHLPNTEAFF	TGCGCCAGCAGGCGGGGGCCGGCACATTTACCGAACACTGAAGCTTTCTTT
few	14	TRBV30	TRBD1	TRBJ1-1	CAWNNRDSNTEAFF	TGTGCCTGGAATAACCGGGACAGCAACACTGAAGCTTTCTTT
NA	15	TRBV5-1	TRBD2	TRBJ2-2	CASSLALAGPGELFF	TGCGCCAGCAGCTTGGCGCTAGCGGGACCCGGGGAGCTGTTTTTT
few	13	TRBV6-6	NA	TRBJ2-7	CASRLSVSYEQYF	TGTGCCAGCAGACTAAGCGTCTCCTACGAGCAGTACTTC
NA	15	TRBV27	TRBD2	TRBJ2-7	CASSNSGSLSYEQYF	TGTGCCAGCAGTAATAGCGGGAGCCTCTCCTACGAGCAGTACTTC
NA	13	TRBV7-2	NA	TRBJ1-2	CASSRGEYYGYTF	TGTGCCAGCAGCCGGGGGGAATACTATGGCTACACCTTC
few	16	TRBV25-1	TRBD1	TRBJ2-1	CASSEQGAGDGNEQFF	TGTGCCAGCAGTGAGCAGGGGGCAGGGGACGGCAATGAGCAGTTCTTC
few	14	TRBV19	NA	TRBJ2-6	CASILSSGANVLTF	TGTGCCAGTATACTGAGCTCTGGGGCCAACGTCCTGACTTTC
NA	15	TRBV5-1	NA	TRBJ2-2	CASSLALAFTGELFF	TGCGCCAGCAGCTTGGCACTAGCTTTCACCGGGGAGCTGTTTTTT
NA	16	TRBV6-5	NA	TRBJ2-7	CASSYSYRVGSYEQYF	TGTGCCAGCAGTTACTCGTACAGGGTGGGCTCCTACGAGCAGTACTTC
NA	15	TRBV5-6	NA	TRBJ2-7	CASSPPVGGINEQYF	TGTGCCAGCAGCCCCCCGGTGGGCGGGATTAACGAGCAGTACTTC
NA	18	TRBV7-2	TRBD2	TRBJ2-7	CASSLSNGLAGTAYEQYF	TGTGCCAGCAGCCTTTCTAATGGACTAGCGGGGACCGCTTACGAGCAGTACTTC
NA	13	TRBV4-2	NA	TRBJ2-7	CASSLGARDRLYF	TGTGCCAGCAGCCTGGGGGCGAGGGATAGGTTGTACTTC
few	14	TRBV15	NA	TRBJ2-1	CATSRDPGTNEQFF	TGTGCCACCAGCAGAGATCCAGGAACCAATGAGCAGTTCTTC
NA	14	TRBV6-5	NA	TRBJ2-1	CASSYWGVNNEQFF	TGTGCCAGCAGTTACTGGGGGGTTAACAATGAGCAGTTCTTC
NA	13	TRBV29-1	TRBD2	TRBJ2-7	CSVLAGVDYEQYF	TGCAGCGTTTTAGCGGGAGTGGACTACGAGCAGTACTTC
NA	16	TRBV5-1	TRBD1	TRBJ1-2	CASSLGLWTGGHGYTF	TGCGCCAGCAGCTTGGGCCTGTGGACAGGGGGCCATGGCTACACCTTC
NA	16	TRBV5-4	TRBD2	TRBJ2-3	CASSKSTSGPVNTQYF	TGTGCCAGCAGCAAGTCGACTAGCGGGCCGGTAAATACGCAGTATTTT
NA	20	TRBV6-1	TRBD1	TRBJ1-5	CASSEAHGTGIFFGNQPQHF	TGTGCCAGCAGTGAAGCGCACGGGACAGGTATATTTTTTGGCAATCAGCCCCAGCATTTT